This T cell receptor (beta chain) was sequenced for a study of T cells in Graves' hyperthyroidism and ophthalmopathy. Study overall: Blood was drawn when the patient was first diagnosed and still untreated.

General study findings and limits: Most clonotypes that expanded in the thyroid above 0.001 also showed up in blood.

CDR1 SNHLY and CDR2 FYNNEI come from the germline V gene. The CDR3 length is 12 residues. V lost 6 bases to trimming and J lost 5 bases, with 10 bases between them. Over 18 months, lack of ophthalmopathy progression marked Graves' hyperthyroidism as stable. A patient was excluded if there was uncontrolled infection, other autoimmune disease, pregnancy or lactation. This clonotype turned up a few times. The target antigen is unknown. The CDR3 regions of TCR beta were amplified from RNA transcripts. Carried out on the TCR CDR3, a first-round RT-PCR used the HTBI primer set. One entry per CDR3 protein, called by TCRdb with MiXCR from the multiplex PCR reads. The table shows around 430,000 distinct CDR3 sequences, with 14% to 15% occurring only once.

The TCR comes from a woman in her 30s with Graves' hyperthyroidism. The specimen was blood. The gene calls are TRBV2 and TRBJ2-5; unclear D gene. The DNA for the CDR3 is TGTGCCAGCAGGTTAAAGGGTGAGACCCAGTACTTC. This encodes CASRLKGETQYF.